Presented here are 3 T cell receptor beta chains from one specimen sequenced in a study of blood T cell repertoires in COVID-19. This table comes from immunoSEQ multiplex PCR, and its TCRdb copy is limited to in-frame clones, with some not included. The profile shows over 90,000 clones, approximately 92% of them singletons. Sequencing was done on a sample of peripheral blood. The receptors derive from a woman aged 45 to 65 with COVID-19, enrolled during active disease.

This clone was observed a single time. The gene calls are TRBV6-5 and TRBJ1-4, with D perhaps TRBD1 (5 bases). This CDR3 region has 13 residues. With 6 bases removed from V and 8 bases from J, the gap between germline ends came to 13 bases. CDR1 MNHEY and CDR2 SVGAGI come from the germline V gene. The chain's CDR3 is CASRKGRGEKLFF. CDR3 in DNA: TGTGCCAGCAGGAAGGGAAGGGGAGAAAAACTGTTTTTT.

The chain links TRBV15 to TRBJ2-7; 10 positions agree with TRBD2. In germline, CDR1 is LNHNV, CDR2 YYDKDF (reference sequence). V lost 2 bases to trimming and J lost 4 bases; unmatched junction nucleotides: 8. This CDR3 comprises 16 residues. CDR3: CATSRLAGGAPYEQYV. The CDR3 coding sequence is TGTGCCACCAGCAGATTAGCGGGGGGCGCCCCATACGAGCAGTACGTC.

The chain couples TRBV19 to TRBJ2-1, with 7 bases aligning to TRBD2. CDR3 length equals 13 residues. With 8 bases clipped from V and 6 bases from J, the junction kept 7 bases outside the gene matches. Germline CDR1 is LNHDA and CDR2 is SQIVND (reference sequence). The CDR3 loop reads CASYEERGNEQFF. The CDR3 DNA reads TGTGCCAGTTATGAGGAGCGGGGCAATGAGCAGTTCTTC.